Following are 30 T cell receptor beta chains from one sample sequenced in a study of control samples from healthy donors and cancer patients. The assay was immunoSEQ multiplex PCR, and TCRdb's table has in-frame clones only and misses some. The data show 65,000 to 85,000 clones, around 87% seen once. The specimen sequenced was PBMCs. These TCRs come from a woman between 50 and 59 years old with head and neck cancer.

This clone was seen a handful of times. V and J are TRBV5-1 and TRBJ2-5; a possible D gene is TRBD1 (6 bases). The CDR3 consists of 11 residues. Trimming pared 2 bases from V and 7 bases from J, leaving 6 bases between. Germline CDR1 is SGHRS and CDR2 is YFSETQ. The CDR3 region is CASSLGGTQYF. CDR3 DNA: TGCGCCAGCAGCTTAGGGGGGACCCAGTACTTC.

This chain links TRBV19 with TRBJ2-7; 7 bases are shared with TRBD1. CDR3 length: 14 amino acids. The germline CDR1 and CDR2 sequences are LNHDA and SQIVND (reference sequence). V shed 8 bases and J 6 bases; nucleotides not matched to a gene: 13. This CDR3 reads CASSGIGTASEQYF. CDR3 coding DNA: TGTGCCAGTTCGGGAATCGGGACAGCTTCCGAGCAGTACTTC.

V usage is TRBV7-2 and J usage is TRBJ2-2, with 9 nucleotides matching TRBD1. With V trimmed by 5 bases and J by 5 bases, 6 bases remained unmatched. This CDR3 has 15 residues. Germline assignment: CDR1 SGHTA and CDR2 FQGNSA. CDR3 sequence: CASSQTGGGTGELFF. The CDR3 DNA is TGTGCCAGCAGCCAGACAGGGGGAGGGACCGGGGAGCTGTTTTTT.

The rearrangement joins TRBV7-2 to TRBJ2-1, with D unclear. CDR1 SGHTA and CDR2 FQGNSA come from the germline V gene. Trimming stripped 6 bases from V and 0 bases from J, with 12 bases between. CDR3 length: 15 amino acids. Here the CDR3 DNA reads TGTGCCAGCAGTATAGTTAAAAGCTCCTACAATGAGCAGTTCTTC. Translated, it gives CASSIVKSSYNEQFF.

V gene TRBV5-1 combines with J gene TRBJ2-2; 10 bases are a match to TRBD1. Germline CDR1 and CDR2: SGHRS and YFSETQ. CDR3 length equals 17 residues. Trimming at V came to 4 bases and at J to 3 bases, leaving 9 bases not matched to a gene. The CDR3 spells CASSLTGGLAHTGELFF. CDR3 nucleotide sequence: TGCGCCAGCAGCCTGACAGGGGGCCTGGCCCACACCGGGGAGCTGTTTTTT.

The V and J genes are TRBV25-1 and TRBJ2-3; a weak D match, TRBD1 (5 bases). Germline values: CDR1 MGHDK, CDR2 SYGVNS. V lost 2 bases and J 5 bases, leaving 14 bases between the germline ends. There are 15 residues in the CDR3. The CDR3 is CASSEAGSRQDTQYF. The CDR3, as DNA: TGTGCCAGCAGTGAAGCAGGGTCCCGTCAAGATACGCAGTATTTT. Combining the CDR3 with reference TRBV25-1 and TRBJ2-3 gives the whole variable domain EADIYQTPRYLVIGTGKKITLECSQTMGHDKMYWYQQDPGMELHLIHYSYGVNSTEKGDLSSESTVSRIRTEHFPLTLESARPSHTSQYLCASSEAGSRQDTQYFGPGTRLTVL.

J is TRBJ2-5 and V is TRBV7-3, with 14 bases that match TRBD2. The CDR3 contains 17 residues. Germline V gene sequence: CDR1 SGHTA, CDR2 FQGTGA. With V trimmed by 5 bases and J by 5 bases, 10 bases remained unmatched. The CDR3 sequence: CASSTRTSGGQGETQYF. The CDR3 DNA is TGTGCCAGCAGCACCCGGACTAGCGGGGGGCAAGGGGAGACCCAGTACTTC.

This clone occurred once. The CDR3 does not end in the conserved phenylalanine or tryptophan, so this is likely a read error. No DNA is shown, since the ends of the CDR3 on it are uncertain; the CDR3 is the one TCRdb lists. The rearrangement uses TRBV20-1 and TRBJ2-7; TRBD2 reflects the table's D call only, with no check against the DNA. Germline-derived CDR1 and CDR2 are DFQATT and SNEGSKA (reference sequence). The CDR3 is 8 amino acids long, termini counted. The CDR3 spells CSARLSPG.

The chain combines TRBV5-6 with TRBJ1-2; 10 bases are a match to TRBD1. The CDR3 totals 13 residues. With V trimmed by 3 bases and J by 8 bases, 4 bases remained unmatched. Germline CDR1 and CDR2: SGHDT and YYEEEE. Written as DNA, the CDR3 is TGTGCCAGCAGCTGGGGGACAGGGGTGGGCTACACCTTC. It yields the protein CASSWGTGVGYTF.

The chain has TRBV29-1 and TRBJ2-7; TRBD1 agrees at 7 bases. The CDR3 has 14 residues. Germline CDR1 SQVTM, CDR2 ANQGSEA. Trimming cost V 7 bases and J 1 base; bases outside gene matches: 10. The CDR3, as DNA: TGCAGCGCCCAGAAAGGGGGCCGGTCCTACGAGCAGTACTTC. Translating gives CSAQKGGRSYEQYF.

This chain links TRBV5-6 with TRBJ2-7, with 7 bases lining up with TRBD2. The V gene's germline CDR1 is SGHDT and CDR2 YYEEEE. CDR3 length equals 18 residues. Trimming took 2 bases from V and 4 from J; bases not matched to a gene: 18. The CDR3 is CASSLGELRRGSRYEQYF. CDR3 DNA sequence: TGTGCCAGCAGCTTAGGGGAATTGAGGCGGGGGAGCCGTTACGAGCAGTACTTC.

The CDR3 spells CASSQTGVSNQPQHF. CDR3 DNA sequence: TGTGCCAGCAGCCAAACTGGAGTCTCGAATCAGCCCCAGCATTTT. This chain joins TRBV3-1 (or the pseudogene TRBV3-2) and TRBJ1-5; unclear D gene. V lost 2 bases and J lost 4, with 12 bases in between. The CDR3 is 15 residues long. CDR1 is LGHDT and CDR2 is YNNKEL in the germline V gene (reference sequence).

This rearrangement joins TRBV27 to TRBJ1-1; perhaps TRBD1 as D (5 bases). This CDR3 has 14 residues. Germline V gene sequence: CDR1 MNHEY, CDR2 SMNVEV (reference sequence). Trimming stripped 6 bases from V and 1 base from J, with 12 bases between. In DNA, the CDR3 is TGTGCCAGCAGCCCCCGGGGGGGGAACACTGAAGCTTTCTTT. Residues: CASSPRGGNTEAFF.

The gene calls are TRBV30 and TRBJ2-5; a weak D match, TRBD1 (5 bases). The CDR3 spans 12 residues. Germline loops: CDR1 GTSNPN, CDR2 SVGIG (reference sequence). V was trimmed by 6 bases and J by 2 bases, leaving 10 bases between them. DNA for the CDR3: TGTGCCTGTAAGGGGTTTCAAGAGACCCAGTACTTC. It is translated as CACKGFQETQYF.

CDR3 nucleotide sequence: TGCGCCAGCAGCCACGGGACAGGCGCTAACGCTAATTCACCCCTCCACTTT. Its protein product is CASSHGTGANANSPLHF. The V gene is TRBV4-1, the J gene TRBJ1-6; TRBD1 agrees at 8 bases. The CDR3 has 17 amino acids. V gave up 3 bases and J gave up 6 bases; unmatched junction bases: 10. Germline CDR1 and CDR2: MGHRA and YSYEKL.

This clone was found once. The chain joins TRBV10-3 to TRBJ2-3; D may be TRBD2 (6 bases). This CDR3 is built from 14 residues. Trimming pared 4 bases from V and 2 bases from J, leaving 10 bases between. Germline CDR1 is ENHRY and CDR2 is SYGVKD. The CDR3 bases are TGTGCCATCAGTGGAGGCGGGGTCACAGATACGCAGTATTTT. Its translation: CAISGGGVTDTQYF.

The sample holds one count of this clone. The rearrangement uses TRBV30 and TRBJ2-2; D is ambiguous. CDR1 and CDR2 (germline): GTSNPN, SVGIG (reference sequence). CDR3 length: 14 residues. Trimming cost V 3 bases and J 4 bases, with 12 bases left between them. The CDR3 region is CAWRRPGRTGELFF. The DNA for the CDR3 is TGTGCCTGGAGAAGGCCTGGTCGCACCGGGGAGCTGTTTTTT.

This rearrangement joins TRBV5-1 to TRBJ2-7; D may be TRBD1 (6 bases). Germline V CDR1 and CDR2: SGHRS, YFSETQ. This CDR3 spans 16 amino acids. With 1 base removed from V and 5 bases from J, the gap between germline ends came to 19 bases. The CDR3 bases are TGCGCCAGCAGCTTGATTGGTGGGGGCAGGGTCCACGAGCAGTACTTC. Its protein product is CASSLIGGGRVHEQYF.

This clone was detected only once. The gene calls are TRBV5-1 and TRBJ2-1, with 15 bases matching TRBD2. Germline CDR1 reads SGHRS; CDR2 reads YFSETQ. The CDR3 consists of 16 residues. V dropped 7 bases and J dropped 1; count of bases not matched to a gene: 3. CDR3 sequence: CASRTSGGASYNEQFF. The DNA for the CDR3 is TGCGCCAGCCGGACTAGCGGGGGGGCTTCCTACAATGAGCAGTTCTTC.

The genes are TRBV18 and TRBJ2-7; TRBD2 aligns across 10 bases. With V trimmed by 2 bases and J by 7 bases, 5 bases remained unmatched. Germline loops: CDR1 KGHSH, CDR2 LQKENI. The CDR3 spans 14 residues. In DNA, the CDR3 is TGTGCCAGCTCACCAACTAGCGGGGTAGGGGAGCAGTACTTC. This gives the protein CASSPTSGVGEQYF.

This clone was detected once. In nucleotides, the CDR3 is TGTGCCAGCAGATCGGGAGGATTTCACCAGCCCCAGCATTTT. The encoded protein is CASRSGGFHQPQHF. J is TRBJ1-5 and V is TRBV27; D call uncertain. CDR1 is MNHEY and CDR2 is SMNVEV in the germline V gene (reference sequence). This CDR3 has 14 amino acids. Trimming left V 6 bases short and J 7 bases short, with 16 bases between.

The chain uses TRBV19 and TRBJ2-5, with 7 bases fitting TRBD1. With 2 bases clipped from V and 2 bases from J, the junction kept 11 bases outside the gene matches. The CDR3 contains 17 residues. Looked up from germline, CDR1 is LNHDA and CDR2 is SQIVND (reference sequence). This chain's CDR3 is CASSIYPNRGHQETQYF. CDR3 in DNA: TGTGCCAGTAGTATATATCCCAACAGGGGCCATCAAGAGACCCAGTACTTC.

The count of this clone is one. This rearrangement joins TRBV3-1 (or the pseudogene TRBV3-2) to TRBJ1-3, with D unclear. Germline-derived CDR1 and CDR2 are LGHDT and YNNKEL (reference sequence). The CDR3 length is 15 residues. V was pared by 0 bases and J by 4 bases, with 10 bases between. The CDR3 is CASSQDLVTGNTIYF. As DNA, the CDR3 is TGTGCCAGCAGCCAAGATCTAGTCACCGGAAACACCATATATTTT.

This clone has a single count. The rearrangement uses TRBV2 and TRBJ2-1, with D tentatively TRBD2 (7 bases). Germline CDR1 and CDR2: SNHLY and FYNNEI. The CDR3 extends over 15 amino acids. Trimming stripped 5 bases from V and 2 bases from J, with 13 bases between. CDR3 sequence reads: CASSNREGAYNEQFF. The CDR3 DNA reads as TGTGCCAGCAGTAACAGGGAGGGTGCCTACAATGAGCAGTTCTTC. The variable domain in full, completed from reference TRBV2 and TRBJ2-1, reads EPEVTQTPSHQVTQMGQEVILRCVPISNHLYFYWYRQILGQKVEFLVSFYNNEISEKSEIFDDQFSVERPDGSNFTLKIRSTKLEDSAMYFCASSNREGAYNEQFFGPGTRLTVL.

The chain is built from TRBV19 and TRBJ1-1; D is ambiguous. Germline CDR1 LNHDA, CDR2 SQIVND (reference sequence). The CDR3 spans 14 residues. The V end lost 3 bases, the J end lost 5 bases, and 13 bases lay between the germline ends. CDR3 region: CASSITGSRTEAFF. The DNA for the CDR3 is TGTGCCAGTAGTATTACCGGGTCGAGGACTGAAGCTTTCTTT.

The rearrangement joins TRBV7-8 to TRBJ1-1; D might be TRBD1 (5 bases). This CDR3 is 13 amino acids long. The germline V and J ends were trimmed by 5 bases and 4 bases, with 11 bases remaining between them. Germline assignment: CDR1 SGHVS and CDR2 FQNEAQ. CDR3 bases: TGTGCCAGCAGCCTGGGACGGATCACTGAAGCTTTCTTT. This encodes CASSLGRITEAFF. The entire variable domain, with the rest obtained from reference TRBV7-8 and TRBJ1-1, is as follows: GAGVSQSPRYKVAKRGQDVALRCDPISGHVSLFWYQQALGQGPEFLTYFQNEAQLDKSGLPSDRFFAERPEGSVSTLKIQRTQQEDSAVYLCASSLGRITEAFFGQGTRLTVV.

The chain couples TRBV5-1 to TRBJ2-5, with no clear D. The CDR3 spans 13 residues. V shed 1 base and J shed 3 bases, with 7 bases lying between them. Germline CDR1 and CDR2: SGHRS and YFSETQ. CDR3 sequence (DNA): TGCGCCAGCAGCTTGATTGGGAAAGAGACCCAGTACTTC. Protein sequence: CASSLIGKETQYF.

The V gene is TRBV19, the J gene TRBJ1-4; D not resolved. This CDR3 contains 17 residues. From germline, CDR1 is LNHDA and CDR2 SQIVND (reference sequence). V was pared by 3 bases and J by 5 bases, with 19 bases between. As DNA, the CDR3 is TGTGCCAGTAGTATTTCCTTTTCCGTTGGCGTCAATGAAAAACTGTTTTTT. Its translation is CASSISFSVGVNEKLFF. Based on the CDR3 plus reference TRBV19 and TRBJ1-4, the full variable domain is DGGITQSPKYLFRKEGQNVTLSCEQNLNHDAMYWYRQDPGQGLRLIYYSQIVNDFQKGDIAEGYSVSREKKESFPLTVTSAQKNPTAFYLCASSISFSVGVNEKLFFGSGTQLSVL.

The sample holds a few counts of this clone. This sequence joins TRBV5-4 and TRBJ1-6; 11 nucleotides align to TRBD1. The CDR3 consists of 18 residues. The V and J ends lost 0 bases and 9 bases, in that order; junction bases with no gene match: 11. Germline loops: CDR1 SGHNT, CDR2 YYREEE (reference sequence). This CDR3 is CASSLGTGGGGTGSPLHF. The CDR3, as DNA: TGTGCCAGCAGCTTGGGGACAGGGGGCGGCGGAACGGGTTCACCCCTCCACTTT.

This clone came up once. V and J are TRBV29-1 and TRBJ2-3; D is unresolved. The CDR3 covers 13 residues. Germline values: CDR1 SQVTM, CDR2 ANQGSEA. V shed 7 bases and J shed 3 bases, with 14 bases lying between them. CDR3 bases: TGCAGCGGGTCGACTGTGCTGACAGATACGCAGTATTTT. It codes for CSGSTVLTDTQYF.